Listed here are 32 T cell receptor beta chains from one sample, sequenced in a study of shared clonotypes between healthy human individuals. Measured with immunoSEQ multiplex PCR; TCRdb has only the in-frame clones, and not every one. The sample carries 300,000 to 400,000 clones, more than 75% recorded once. Sample: memory CD8+ T cells sorted from blood. The subset denotes: CD45RO+ cells pooled with CCR7-negative TemRA cells. The receptors derive from a man in his late teens or twenties in good health.

The CDR3 nucleotides read TGCGCCAGCAGCCAAAACAGTCCCTACGAGCAGTACTTC. Its translation is CASSQNSPYEQYF. The chain has TRBV4-1 and TRBJ2-7; D gene unclear. From germline, CDR1 is MGHRA and CDR2 YSYEKL. The CDR3 is made up of 13 amino acids. V was pared by 2 bases and J by 2 bases, with 7 bases between.

This clone was seen a handful of times. The chain couples TRBV6-5 to TRBJ2-1, with TRBD1 matching 9 bases. The V segment lost 6 bases and the J segment 9 bases; nucleotides outside the gene matches: 12. Germline CDR1 is MNHEY and CDR2 is SVGAGI. This CDR3 has 15 amino acids. In nucleotides, the CDR3 is TGTGCCAGCAGCCTGGGACAGGGCCTGGGGGGTGAGCAGTTCTTC. Protein sequence: CASSLGQGLGGEQFF.

CDR3 sequence (DNA): TGTGCCAGCAGTTTTGCGCTAGCGGGGGGAGAGACCCAGTACTTC. This codes for CASSFALAGGETQYF. This sequence joins TRBV28 and TRBJ2-5, with 11 nucleotides matching TRBD2. This CDR3 comprises 15 residues. Germline CDR1 reads MDHEN; CDR2 reads SYDVKM. V lost 3 bases and J lost 4; bases outside the gene matches: 4.

For the CDR3, the DNA is TGTGCCAGCAGCGTAGCCTCTTCAAACCACTACGGGGACTATGGCTACACCTTC. Translating it yields CASSVASSNHYGDYGYTF. The chain carries TRBV9 and TRBJ1-2, with unresolved D. The CDR3 spans 18 residues. The V end was cut by 0 bases, the J end by 3 bases, with 21 bases between. Per germline, CDR1 SGDLS and CDR2 YYNGEE.

CDR3 DNA sequence: TGTGCCAGCAGCTACGGGGGGGAGACCCAGTACTTC. Translation: CASSYGGETQYF. The V gene is TRBV7-9, the J gene TRBJ2-5; 7 bases match TRBD2. The trim removed 4 bases at V and 5 bases at J, leaving 1 base unmatched. Per germline, CDR1 SEHNR and CDR2 FQNEAQ (reference sequence). The CDR3 loop spans 12 amino acids.

In DNA, the CDR3 is TGTGCCTGGGGCCGGGACAGCAATCAGCCCCAGCATTTT. Its protein product is CAWGRDSNQPQHF. The chain has TRBV30 and TRBJ1-5; the D gene is possibly TRBD1 (5 bases). This CDR3 is built from 13 residues. With 5 bases removed from V and 1 base from J, the gap between germline ends came to 9 bases. Germline CDR1 and CDR2: GTSNPN and SVGIG (reference sequence).

Only a few counts were recorded for this clone. J is TRBJ2-7 and V is TRBV13; the D gene is possibly TRBD1 (7 bases). CDR3 length equals 14 residues. Germline-derived CDR1 and CDR2 are PRHDT and FYEKMQ (reference sequence). The V end was cut by 4 bases, the J end by 1 base, with 11 bases between. CDR3 region: CASSSEGASYEQYF. As DNA, the CDR3 is TGTGCCAGCAGCTCGGAGGGGGCGTCCTACGAGCAGTACTTC. Full variable domain (remainder filled in from reference TRBV13 and TRBJ2-7): AAGVIQSPRHLIKEKRETATLKCYPIPRHDTVYWYQQGPGQDPQFLISFYEKMQSDKGSIPDRFSAQQFSDYHSELNMSSLELGDSALYFCASSSEGASYEQYFGPGTRLTVT.

This clone was observed a single time. The rearrangement joins TRBV4-3 to TRBJ2-7; D remains unclear. The CDR3 covers 14 residues. Germline-derived CDR1 and CDR2 are LGHNA and YSLEER. The V and J ends lost 1 base and 3 bases respectively, with 10 bases between them. The CDR3 reads CASSQVDPHYEQYF. As DNA, the CDR3 is TGCGCCAGCAGCCAAGTAGACCCCCACTACGAGCAGTACTTC.

The V and J genes are TRBV7-9 and TRBJ2-7; D assignment may be TRBD1 or TRBD2 (6 bases each). Trimming stripped 5 bases from V and 2 bases from J, with 25 bases between. The CDR3 extends over 18 amino acids. CDR1 is SEHNR, CDR2 FQNEAQ, per germline (reference sequence). The CDR3 loop reads CASSPRGGGPRDAYEQYF. DNA for the CDR3: TGTGCCAGCAGCCCTAGAGGAGGGGGGCCACGAGACGCCTACGAGCAGTACTTC.

This clone was recorded many times. The V call is TRBV9, the J call TRBJ2-7; the D call may be TRBD1 or TRBD2 (5 bases each). CDR3 size: 15 residues. Trimming pared 4 bases from V and 3 bases from J, leaving 17 bases between. Germline assignment: CDR1 SGDLS and CDR2 YYNGEE. Here the CDR3 reads CASSSREEGIYEQYF. CDR3 sequence (DNA): TGTGCCAGCAGCTCGAGGGAAGAGGGGATCTACGAGCAGTACTTC.

As to this clone: One end of the junction does not line up with germline, which may come from a read error. The same CDR3 arises from other DNA sequences in this sample as well. The chain employs TRBV6-5 and TRBJ1-1; D unresolved. CDR3 length: 11 residues. Germline V lookup: CDR1 MNHEY, CDR2 SVGAGI. CDR3 loop: CASSYRTEAFF. The CDR3 DNA is TGTGCCAGCAGTTACAGGACTGAGGCTTTCTTT.

The chain carries TRBV5-6 and TRBJ2-3; 9 nucleotides align to TRBD2. This CDR3 has 16 amino acids. Germline loops: CDR1 SGHDT, CDR2 YYEEEE. J gave up 7 bases and V 2 bases, and 11 bases lay outside the gene matches. In DNA, the CDR3 is TGTGCCAGCAGCTTAGAGGCTAGCGGGAATCCATATACGCAGTATTTT. Residues: CASSLEASGNPYTQYF.

The rearrangement uses TRBV5-4 and TRBJ2-3; TRBD2 is a possible D gene (6 bases). Germline CDR1 reads SGHNT; CDR2 reads YYREEE (reference sequence). V was trimmed by 4 bases and J by 4 bases, leaving 19 bases between them. The CDR3 contains 16 residues. The CDR3 spells CASSPSIAGTPDTQYF. The CDR3 region has the DNA TGTGCCAGCAGCCCCAGCATCGCGGGGACTCCAGATACGCAGTATTTT.

This clone was recorded only once. J is TRBJ2-3 and V is TRBV10-2; D remains unclear. The germline V gene encodes CDR1 WSHSY and CDR2 SAAADI. Between the trimmed V and J ends, which lost 6 bases and 4 bases, there was a span of 8 bases. The CDR3 consists of 12 residues. For the CDR3, the DNA is TGCGCCAGCAGCTTTGGCCCAGATACGCAGTATTTT. Translating it yields CASSFGPDTQYF.

The chain recombines TRBV2 with TRBJ1-1; a weak D match, TRBD1 (5 bases). The germline V and J ends were trimmed by 2 bases and 4 bases, with 14 bases remaining between them. Looked up from germline, CDR1 is SNHLY and CDR2 is FYNNEI. The CDR3 contains 15 residues. The CDR3 DNA follows: TGTGCCAGCAGTGAAACAGGAAATAGGGGCACTGAAGCTTTCTTT. Residues: CASSETGNRGTEAFF.

The gene calls are TRBV4-3 and TRBJ2-7; the match to TRBD1 covers 8 bases. Germline lookup yields CDR1 LGHNA and CDR2 YSLEER. The CDR3 is 16 residues long. With V trimmed by 3 bases and J by 3 bases, 10 bases remained unmatched. CDR3 sequence: CASSQGAWTGYYEQYF. The CDR3 nucleotides read TGCGCCAGCAGCCAGGGAGCGTGGACAGGGTACTACGAGCAGTACTTC.

The rearrangement links TRBV9 to TRBJ1-2; TRBD1 is a possible D gene (5 bases). The CDR3 is 14 residues long. Deletions cut 2 bases from V and 4 bases from J, with 12 bases between. Germline CDR1 and CDR2: SGDLS and YYNGEE. The CDR3 sequence is CASSVGGSLYGYTF. The DNA for the CDR3 is TGTGCCAGCAGCGTCGGGGGTTCCCTCTATGGCTACACCTTC.

The chain couples TRBV7-6 to TRBJ2-1; 11 positions match TRBD2. The V gene end was trimmed by 3 bases and the J gene end by 6 bases; junction bases not matched to a gene: 1. This CDR3 contains 14 residues. CDR1 SGHVS and CDR2 FNYEAQ come from the germline V gene. In DNA, the CDR3 is TGTGCCAGCAGCTTTAGCGGGAGGGCCAATGAGCAGTTCTTC. Translation: CASSFSGRANEQFF.

The chain combines TRBV5-5 with TRBJ1-5, with no clear D. The CDR3 consists of 15 residues. CDR1 and CDR2 (germline): SGHKS, YYEKEE (reference sequence). Trimming left V 1 base short and J 0 bases short, with 8 bases between. In DNA, the CDR3 is TGTGCCAGCAGCTTGCAAGGGTATAGCAATCAGCCCCAGCATTTT. Translating it yields CASSLQGYSNQPQHF.

The chain is built from TRBV28 and TRBJ2-3; D unresolved. This CDR3 spans 15 amino acids. V was shortened by 4 bases and J by 5 bases, with 16 bases between the two germline ends. CDR1 MDHEN and CDR2 SYDVKM come from the germline V gene. For the CDR3, the DNA is TGTGCCAGCAGTTCCGCCGATTCGCTGGGAGATACGCAGTATTTT. Amino acid sequence: CASSSADSLGDTQYF.

The J gene is TRBJ2-7, the V gene TRBV6-1; 11 nucleotides line up with TRBD1. CDR3 size: 14 residues. J lost 3 bases, V lost 6 bases, and 4 bases had no gene match. Germline V gives CDR1 MNHNS, CDR2 SASEGT. The CDR3 sequence is CASRAGTGGYEQYF. CDR3 DNA sequence: TGTGCCAGCAGAGCCGGGACAGGGGGCTACGAGCAGTACTTC.

This clone has only a few counts. This chain connects TRBV10-2 to TRBJ2-7, with TRBD2 as a possible D gene (6 bases). Trimming pared 10 bases from V and 6 bases from J, leaving 13 bases between. Germline V gene data show CDR1 as WSHSY and CDR2 as SAAADI. This CDR3 spans 11 amino acids. In nucleotides, the CDR3 is TGCGCCACCGCGACTAGTAGCGAGCAGTACTTC. It encodes CATATSSEQYF.

The V gene is TRBV9, the J gene TRBJ2-2; D not resolved. Looked up from germline, CDR1 is SGDLS and CDR2 is YYNGEE. The CDR3 spans 13 residues. Trimming took off 3 bases at V and 4 bases at J, with 7 bases between the two ends. CDR3 in DNA: TGTGCCAGCAGCGGACTCGGCACCGGGGAGCTGTTTTTT. Its protein product is CASSGLGTGELFF.

The V gene is TRBV30, the J gene TRBJ2-7; D call uncertain. Deletions cut 2 bases from V and 3 bases from J, with 11 bases between. In germline, CDR1 is GTSNPN, CDR2 SVGIG (reference sequence). The length of the CDR3 is 13 residues. In nucleotides, the CDR3 is TGTGCCTGGAGTTTGGGCAGCTTCTACGAGCAGTACTTC. It is translated as CAWSLGSFYEQYF.

The chain joins TRBV4-2 to TRBJ2-7, with D possibly matching TRBD1 (5 bases). Trimming left V 0 bases short and J 3 bases short, with 9 bases between. CDR3 length: 14 amino acids. CDR1 LGHNA and CDR2 YNFKEQ come from the germline V gene. CDR3 DNA sequence: TGTGCCAGCAGCCAAGAATGGCAGGGCTACGAGCAGTACTTC. It encodes CASSQEWQGYEQYF.

The sample holds one count of this clone. V and J are TRBV5-6 and TRBJ2-7, with 7 bases matching TRBD2. Germline V gives CDR1 SGHDT, CDR2 YYEEEE. V shed 1 base and J 1 base; nucleotides not matched to a gene: 5. The CDR3 covers 15 residues. The CDR3 DNA sequence: TGTGCCAGCAGCTTGCGGGGGGTCGCTTCCTACGAGCAGTACTTC. Protein sequence: CASSLRGVASYEQYF.

This clone showed up just a few times. The rearrangement joins TRBV10-3 to TRBJ2-3, with D possibly called TRBD1 or TRBD2 (5 bases each). CDR3 length: 17 residues. The V end was cut by 7 bases, the J end by 5 bases, with 25 bases between. CDR1 and CDR2 (germline): ENHRY, SYGVKD. The CDR3 is CAINTPGPRSGIDTQYF. DNA for the CDR3: TGTGCCATCAACACGCCGGGACCCCGATCGGGGATAGATACGCAGTATTTT.

The chain carries TRBV11-2 and TRBJ2-7; D gene ambiguous. Between the trimmed V and J ends, which lost 2 bases and 5 bases, there was a span of 7 bases. Germline V CDR1 and CDR2: SGHAT, FQNNGV. The CDR3 sequence is 12 residues long. The CDR3 loop is CASSLIRNEQYF. In nucleotides, the CDR3 is TGTGCCAGCAGCTTAATCCGAAACGAGCAGTACTTC.

This clone appeared once. The V gene is TRBV7-8, the J gene TRBJ2-7, with TRBD2 identical over 14 bases. J gave up 3 bases and V 9 bases, and 10 bases lay outside the gene matches. CDR3 length: 16 amino acids. The germline gives CDR1 SGHVS, CDR2 FQNEAQ. CDR3 in amino acids: CASIGTSGRGNYEQYF. CDR3 bases: TGTGCCAGTATAGGGACTAGCGGGAGAGGGAACTACGAGCAGTACTTC.

This sequence joins TRBV28 and TRBJ1-2, with a weak D call TRBD1 (5 bases). This CDR3 is 14 amino acids long. The germline V and J ends were trimmed by 8 bases and 0 bases, with 13 bases remaining between them. Germline V CDR1 and CDR2: MDHEN, SYDVKM. CDR3 region: CASSVGAPNYGYTF. In DNA, the CDR3 is TGTGCCAGCTCCGTTGGGGCCCCTAACTATGGCTACACCTTC.

The chain carries TRBV9 and TRBJ2-5, with D perhaps given as TRBD1 or TRBD2 (6 bases each). Trimming stripped 4 bases from V and 5 bases from J, with 21 bases between. This CDR3 contains 16 residues. CDR1 is SGDLS and CDR2 is YYNGEE in the germline V gene. CDR3 region: CASSTSPRDTGETQYF. CDR3 sequence (DNA): TGTGCCAGCAGCACTAGCCCCAGGGACACCGGCGAGACCCAGTACTTC.

The chain links TRBV5-1 to TRBJ1-6; perhaps TRBD1 as D (6 bases). Per germline, CDR1 SGHRS and CDR2 YFSETQ. CDR3 length: 15 residues. The V and J ends lost 0 bases and 7 bases respectively, with 11 bases between them. DNA of the CDR3: TGCGCCAGCAGCTTGGCCGGGGACACGAATTCACCCCTCCACTTT. It yields the protein CASSLAGDTNSPLHF.